Reported below is one T cell receptor (beta chain). Original analysis: Estimated nucleated cell counts came from reference gene primer amplification. Sequenced by immunoSEQ multiplex PCR; TCRdb stores in-frame clones only, minus some. V and J calls and clone size come straight from that table; D and trimming were deduced from the DNA. The sample carries approximately 290,000 clones, 75% to 95% recorded once. The cohort comprised adults aged roughly 18 to 90 years residing in about two dozen US areas. Two negative PCRs, clearance, or symptom resolution were required of recovered Cohort 3 donors. V shed 6 bases and J shed 4 bases, with 22 bases lying between them. The CDR3 consists of 16 residues. Per germline, CDR1 SGHDT and CDR2 YYEEEE. The data belong to a study of blood T cell repertoires in COVID-19. Whole-study context: Samples came from the United States, Italy and Spain, spanning acute and convalescent COVID-19.

The source of this sequence is a woman aged 25 to 39 who had recovered from COVID-19. Sequenced input: PBMCs or T cells enriched from blood (not recorded which). V usage is TRBV5-6 and J usage is TRBJ1-2; tentatively, D is TRBD1 (5 bases). The CDR3 DNA reads as TGTGCCAGCACATCCCTAGGCGGGGCCGGAGGCTATGGCTACACCTTC. Its translation: CASTSLGGAGGYGYTF.